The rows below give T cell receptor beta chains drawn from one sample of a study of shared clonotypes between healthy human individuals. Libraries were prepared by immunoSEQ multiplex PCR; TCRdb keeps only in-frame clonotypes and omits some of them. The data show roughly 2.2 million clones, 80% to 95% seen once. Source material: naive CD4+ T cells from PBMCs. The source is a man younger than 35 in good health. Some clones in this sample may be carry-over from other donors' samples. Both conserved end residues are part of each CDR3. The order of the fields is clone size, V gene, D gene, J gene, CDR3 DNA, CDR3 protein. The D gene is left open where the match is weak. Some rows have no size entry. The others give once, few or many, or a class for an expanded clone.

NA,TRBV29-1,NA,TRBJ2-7,TGCAGCGTGACCCTCCGGGACATCGTGCACGAGCAGTACTTC,CSVTLRDIVHEQYF
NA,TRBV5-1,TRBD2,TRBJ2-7,TGCGCCAGCAGCCCGGGGGGGAAAGGGAGCACCTACGAGCAGTACTTC,CASSPGGKGSTYEQYF
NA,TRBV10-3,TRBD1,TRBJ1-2,TGTGCCATCAGTGACAGGGGGGATACGAGCTACACCTTC,CAISDRGDTSYTF
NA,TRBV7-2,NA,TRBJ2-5,TGTGCCAGCAGCTTACAGGCAGGGTCCGTAGAGACCCAGTACTTC,CASSLQAGSVETQYF
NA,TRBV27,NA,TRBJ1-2,TGTGCCAGCAGTCCAAACGGTTACTATGGCTACACCTTC,CASSPNGYYGYTF
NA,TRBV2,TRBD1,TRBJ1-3,TGTGCCAGCGGGACAGACGGAAACACCATATATTTT,CASGTDGNTIYF
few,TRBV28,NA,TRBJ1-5,TGTGCCAGCAACACAGGGATACAGCCCCAGCATTTT,CASNTGIQPQHF
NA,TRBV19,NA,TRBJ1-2,TGTGCCAGTACCCCGACGGTCGCGGACTATGGCTACACCTTC,CASTPTVADYGYTF
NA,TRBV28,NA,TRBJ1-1,TGTGCCAGCCTACCCGGACAGTCAAGGACTGAAGCTTTCTTT,CASLPGQSRTEAFF
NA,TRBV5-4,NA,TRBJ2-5,TGTGCCAGCAGGTATAGGGGGGAGGAGACCCAGTACTTC,CASRYRGEETQYF
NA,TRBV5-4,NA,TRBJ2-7,TGTGCCAGCAGCCAGGGGCAGGCGGGGGAGCAGTACTTC,CASSQGQAGEQYF
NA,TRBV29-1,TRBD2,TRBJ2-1,TGCAGCGTACCGGGACTAGCGAAATACAATGAGCAGTTCTTC,CSVPGLAKYNEQFF
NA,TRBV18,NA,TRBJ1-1,TGTGCCAGCTCACCACCGAATCAGGGAACGAACACTGAAGCTTTCTTT,CASSPPNQGTNTEAFF
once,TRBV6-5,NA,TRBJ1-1,TGTGCCAGCAGTTACTCCCGACTGAACACTGAAGCTTTCTTT,CASSYSRLNTEAFF
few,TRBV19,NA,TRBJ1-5,TGTGCCAGTACATACCTCGGCGGCAATCAGCCCCAGCATTTT,CASTYLGGNQPQHF
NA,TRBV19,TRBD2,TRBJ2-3,TGTGCCAGTAGCATCGGGGGGGATACGCAGTATTTT,CASSIGGDTQYF
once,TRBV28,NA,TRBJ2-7,TGTGCCAGCAGAAGTGTCCCCTACGAGCAGTACTTC,CASRSVPYEQYF
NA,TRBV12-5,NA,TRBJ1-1,TGTGCCATGAGATCGGGCACTGAAGCTTTCTTT,CAMRSGTEAFF
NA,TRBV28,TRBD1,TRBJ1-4,TGTGCCAGCAGGACCCCGGGACAGGGGAATGAAAAACTGTTTTTT,CASRTPGQGNEKLFF
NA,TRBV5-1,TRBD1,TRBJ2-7,TGCGCCAGCAGCTTAACAGGGGCGAGGTACGAGCAGTACTTC,CASSLTGARYEQYF
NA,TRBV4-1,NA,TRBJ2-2,TGCGCCAGCAGCCCCCAGAATTTTAGGGGGGTTATACAGGGGGAGCTGTTTTTT,CASSPQNFRGVIQGELFF
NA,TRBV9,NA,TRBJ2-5,TGTGCCAGCAGCGTAGGGGGGGCTACAGAGACCCAGTACTTC,CASSVGGATETQYF
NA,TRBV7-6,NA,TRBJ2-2,TGTGCCAGCAGCCCTAGCTACCGAACGCGGAACACCGGGGAGCTGTTTTTT,CASSPSYRTRNTGELFF
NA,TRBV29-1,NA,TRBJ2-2,TGCAGCGTTGGCGGACAGCTGAACACCGGGGAGCTGTTTTTT,CSVGGQLNTGELFF
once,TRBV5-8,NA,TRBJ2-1,TGTGCCAGCCCCTTTCCGGGACCGCAGTTCTTC,CASPFPGPQFF
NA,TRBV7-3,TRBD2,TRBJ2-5,TGTGCCAGCAGCCGTAGCGGGAAAGAGACCCAGTACTTC,CASSRSGKETQYF
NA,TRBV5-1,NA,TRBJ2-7,TGCGCCAGCAGCTTGTTGAGAGAGCAGTACTTC,CASSLLREQYF
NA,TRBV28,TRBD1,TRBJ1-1,TGTGCCAGCAGCACAGGGGCGGCTGAAGCTTTCTTT,CASSTGAAEAFF
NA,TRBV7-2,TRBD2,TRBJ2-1,TGTGCCAGCAGCTTGGGGCTAGCGGTCTCCGGTGGGGATGAGCAGTTCTTC,CASSLGLAVSGGDEQFF
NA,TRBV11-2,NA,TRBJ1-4,TGTGCCAGCAGCCCGTGGTTCCCTCCTAATGAAAAACTGTTTTTT,CASSPWFPPNEKLFF
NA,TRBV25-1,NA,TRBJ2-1,TGTGCCAGCAGTCCCCTGATAGCTTCCTCCTACAATGAGCAGTTCTTC,CASSPLIASSYNEQFF
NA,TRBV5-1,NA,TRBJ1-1,TGCGCCAGCAGCGCAACCCTGATGAACACTGAAGCTTTCTTT,CASSATLMNTEAFF
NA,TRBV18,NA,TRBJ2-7,TGTGCCAGCTCACCACAAACAGGGTGGGCCTACGAGCAGTACTTC,CASSPQTGWAYEQYF
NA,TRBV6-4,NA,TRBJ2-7,TGTGCCAGCAGGGCCCGGGATTCTTACTACGAGCAGTACTTC,CASRARDSYYEQYF
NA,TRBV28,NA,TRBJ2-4,TGTGCCAGCAGTCCCCCAGGGATGTTGGTCAAAAACATTCAGTACTTC,CASSPPGMLVKNIQYF
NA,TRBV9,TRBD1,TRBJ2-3,TGTGCCAGCAGCGGGAGGGACAGGCCCACAGATACGCAGTATTTT,CASSGRDRPTDTQYF
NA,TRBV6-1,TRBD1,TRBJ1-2,TGTGCCAGTAGACCTATCGGGACAGCAGACGGCTACACCTTC,CASRPIGTADGYTF
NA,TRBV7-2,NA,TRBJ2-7,TGTGCCAGCAGCTACGAGGGGCCACGAAGAAGCTACGAGCAGTACTTC,CASSYEGPRRSYEQYF
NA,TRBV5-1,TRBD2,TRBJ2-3,TGCGCCAGCAGCGTAGCGGGGACTAGCGGGAGAGACCTTACAGATACGCAGTATTTT,CASSVAGTSGRDLTDTQYF
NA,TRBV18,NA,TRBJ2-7,TGTGCCAGCTCACTCTGGGGGGCATCCTACGAGCAGTACTTC,CASSLWGASYEQYF
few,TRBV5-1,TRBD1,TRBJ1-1,TGCGCCAGCAGCTCGGGACAGGGGGCAGCTGAAGCTTTCTTT,CASSSGQGAAEAFF
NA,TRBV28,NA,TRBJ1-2,TGTGCCAGCAGTACCCCACGGGGAAGGGGCTATGGCTACACCTTC,CASSTPRGRGYGYTF
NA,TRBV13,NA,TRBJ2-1,TGTGCCAGCAGCTTAGCAGGGCGGGCCAGCTCCTACAATGAGCAGTTCTTC,CASSLAGRASSYNEQFF
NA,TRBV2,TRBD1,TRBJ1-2,TGTGCCAGCAGGGGACAGGGGGGGACTAACTATGGCTACACCTTC,CASRGQGGTNYGYTF
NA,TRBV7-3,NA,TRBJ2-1,TGTGCCAGCAGCTTCCGGGCCATCGGGAGTGAGCAGTTCTTC,CASSFRAIGSEQFF
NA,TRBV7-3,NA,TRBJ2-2,TGTGCCAGCATCCAAACCCCGGGGACCGGGGAGCTGTTTTTT,CASIQTPGTGELFF
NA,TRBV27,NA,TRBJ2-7,TGTGCCAGCAGTTTATCCCGAGTAGCCACCGTGGGTGAGCAGTACTTC,CASSLSRVATVGEQYF
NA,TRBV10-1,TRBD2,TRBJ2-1,TGCGCCAGCACCCCGGGTAGCGGGAGGATACTAAATGAGCAGTTCTTC,CASTPGSGRILNEQFF
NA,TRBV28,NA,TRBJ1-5,TGTGCCAGCAGTTTATTCTGGGAGTCGAGCAATCAGCCCCAGCATTTT,CASSLFWESSNQPQHF
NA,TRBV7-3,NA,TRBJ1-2,TGTGCCAGCAGCCCCGGCAGTAACTATGGCTACACCTTC,CASSPGSNYGYTF
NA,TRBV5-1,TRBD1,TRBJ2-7,TGCGCCAGCAGCCTATTACAGGGGGCCAACGAGCAGTACTTC,CASSLLQGANEQYF